What follows are 2 T cell receptor beta chains derived from one specimen sequenced in a study of long-term antiretroviral therapy in people with HIV. Researchers report immunoSEQ v3.0 was run at survey level. Only in-frame clones appear in the TCRdb table, and some are missing; sequencing was by immunoSEQ multiplex PCR. The sample carries 15,000 or so clones, around 77% recorded once. The sample was unsorted PBMCs, taken 0.5 years before starting antiretroviral therapy. The source is a middle-aged woman with HIV.

The CDR3 region has the DNA TGTGCCAGCAGTGAATTTGCAGCGGGAGCTTCCTACGAGCAGTACTTC. Translation: CASSEFAAGASYEQYF. The gene calls are TRBV6-1 and TRBJ2-7; 8 bases are a match to TRBD2. Germline V gene sequence: CDR1 MNHNS, CDR2 SASEGT. The CDR3 is made up of 16 amino acids. Trimming removed 2 bases from V and 1 base from J; junction bases left unmatched: 7.

The V and J genes are TRBV7-2 and TRBJ1-3; D uncertain. V dropped 3 bases and J dropped 0 bases, with 6 bases sitting between them. CDR1 and CDR2 (germline): SGHTA, FQGNSA. The CDR3 contains 14 residues. CDR3 in amino acids: CASSFINSGNTIYF. In DNA form, the CDR3 reads TGTGCCAGCAGCTTCATCAACTCTGGAAACACCATATATTTT.